The 9 T cell receptor beta chains reported below all come from one sample, sequenced in a study of persistence of HIV-infected CD4 T cells. This nonspecific control used anti-CD3/anti-CD28 bead stimulation of CD4+ T cells. CD4+ T cells upregulating both CD40 ligand and CD69 were sorted as responding cells. This was the immunoSEQ version 4 assay in survey mode. TCRdb's copy holds only in-frame clones and misses some; the assay was immunoSEQ multiplex PCR. The sample lists more than 35,000 clones, roughly 90% occurring once. Their antigens remain unidentified. The sample here was CD4+ T cells sorted from PBMCs after roughly 18-hour stimulation, taken from a patient who received antiretroviral therapy. Receptors were obtained from an adult man with HIV who was CMV-seropositive.

The chain joins TRBV5-1 to TRBJ1-1; D unclear. CDR3 length: 14 residues. CDR1 is SGHRS and CDR2 is YFSETQ in the germline V gene. V lost 2 bases and J lost 1, with 9 bases in between. The CDR3 loop reads CASSLLITNTEAFF. For the CDR3, the DNA is TGCGCCAGCAGCTTACTGATCACGAACACTGAAGCTTTCTTT.

The chain is built from TRBV7-9 and TRBJ2-7, with no clear D. CDR1 SEHNR and CDR2 FQNEAQ come from the germline V gene (reference sequence). Trimming took 5 bases from V and 0 from J, leaving 11 bases between them. The CDR3 sequence is 14 residues long. CDR3: CASSTYQSSYEQYF. The CDR3 DNA sequence: TGTGCCAGCAGCACCTACCAGAGCTCCTACGAGCAGTACTTC.

V and J are TRBV18 and TRBJ1-2; D unresolved. V shed 2 bases and J shed 1 base, with 5 bases lying between them. The CDR3 runs 13 residues. The germline V gene has CDR1 KGHSH and CDR2 LQKENI. CDR3: CASSPASNYGYTF. The CDR3 DNA reads as TGTGCCAGCTCACCAGCTAGTAACTATGGCTACACCTTC.

The chain employs TRBV28 and TRBJ1-5, with 8 bases that match TRBD1. V shed 4 bases and J 9 bases; nucleotides not matched to a gene: 5. This CDR3 has 13 amino acids. The V gene's germline CDR1 is MDHEN and CDR2 SYDVKM. The CDR3, as DNA: TGTGCCAGCAGTTCCACAGGGGGGGGGCCCCAGCATTTT. It yields the protein CASSSTGGGPQHF.

The chain employs TRBV18 and TRBJ2-7; D remains ambiguous. Per germline, CDR1 KGHSH and CDR2 LQKENI. V was pared by 2 bases and J by 0 bases, with 11 bases between. CDR3 size: 15 residues. The DNA for the CDR3 is TGTGCCAGCTCACCAGGTGTCTTAAGCTCCTACGAGCAGTACTTC. Residues: CASSPGVLSSYEQYF.

This clone has just one count. The chain is built from TRBV6-5 and TRBJ1-1, with 10 bases lining up with TRBD1. J lost 4 bases, V lost 6 bases, and 2 bases had no gene match. This CDR3 region has 13 residues. Germline CDR1 and CDR2: MNHEY and SVGAGI. CDR3 bases: TGTGCCAGCAGGCGGGACAGGGGCACTGAAGCTTTCTTT. This sequence encodes CASRRDRGTEAFF.

The chain has TRBV10-3 and TRBJ2-3; D possibly corresponds to TRBD1 (5 bases). Germline values: CDR1 ENHRY, CDR2 SYGVKD. V was pared by 4 bases and J by 2 bases, with 13 bases between. CDR3 size: 15 residues. Written as DNA, the CDR3 is TGTGCCATCAGTGGGGGCAGATCTCTCACAGATACGCAGTATTTT. Translating it yields CAISGGRSLTDTQYF.

The chain links TRBV5-1 to TRBJ1-6; 7 positions agree with TRBD1. The CDR3 sequence is 15 residues long. Trimming took 9 bases from V and 6 from J; bases not matched to a gene: 12. Germline CDR1 and CDR2: SGHRS and YFSETQ. CDR3 sequence reads: CATKTGSGGNSPLHF. Written as DNA, the CDR3 is TGCGCCACCAAGACAGGGAGCGGGGGTAATTCACCCCTCCACTTT.

The V call is TRBV5-1, the J call TRBJ2-7; D not resolved. This CDR3 comprises 15 residues. Trimming stripped 5 bases from V and 4 bases from J, with 19 bases between. CDR1 is SGHRS and CDR2 is YFSETQ in the germline V gene. In DNA, the CDR3 is TGCGCCAGCAGTTTGACCGCCGATCGAACATACGAGCAGTACTTC. This sequence encodes CASSLTADRTYEQYF.